These 2 T cell receptor beta chains were sequenced from one sample in a study of T cells in women clearing cervical HPV infection. TCRdb's table, derived via immunoSEQ multiplex PCR, lists solely in-frame clones and lacks some. In all, the sample yields approximately 37,000 clones. The sequencing input was blood buffy coat. The source of these receptors is a woman aged 18 to 75 with a cervical HPV16 infection that either progressed to CIN3+ or cleared (not recorded which).

The CDR3 DNA, read in part, is TGTGCCAGCAGCTCCCCGGGACAGAAGTACGAG. This gives the protein CASSSPGQKYE. The entire CDR3 protein is CASSSPGQKYEQYF. V usage is TRBV7-6 and J usage is TRBJ2-7, with 7 positions matching TRBD1. The read terminates 3 residues before the CDR3 end, so the remaining end is supplied by the germline J gene. The CDR3 has 14 residues. Trimming removed 4 bases from V and 4 bases from J; junction bases left unmatched: 7. Germline V gene sequence: CDR1 SGHVS, CDR2 FNYEAQ.

CDR3 loop: CASSQSLTNLRISNYGYTF. The sequenced CDR3 bases are TGCGCCAGCAGTCAATCGCTCACGAATCTCAGGATCTCTAACTATGGC. The J gene is TRBJ1-2, the V gene TRBV23-1; D not certain. The CDR3 extends 3 residues past the end of the read, so its final part is completed from the germline J gene. TRBV23-1 is an ORF, with its function uncertain. The germline V and J ends were trimmed by 0 bases and 0 bases, with 20 bases remaining between them. The CDR3 spans 19 residues.